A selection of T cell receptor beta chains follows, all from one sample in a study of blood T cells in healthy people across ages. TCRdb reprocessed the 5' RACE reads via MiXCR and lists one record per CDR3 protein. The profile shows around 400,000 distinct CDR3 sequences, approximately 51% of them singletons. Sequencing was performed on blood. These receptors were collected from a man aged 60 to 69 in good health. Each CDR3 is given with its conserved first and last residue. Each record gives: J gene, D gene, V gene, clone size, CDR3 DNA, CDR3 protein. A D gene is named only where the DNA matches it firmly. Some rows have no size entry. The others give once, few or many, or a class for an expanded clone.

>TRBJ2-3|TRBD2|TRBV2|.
TGTGCCAGCAGGGGACTAGTGGATACGCAGTATTTT
CASRGLVDTQYF
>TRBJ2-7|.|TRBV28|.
TGTGCCAGCAGTTTGGGTCTAGCCCTAAATGAGCAGTACTTC
CASSLGLALNEQYF
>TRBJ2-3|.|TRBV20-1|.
TGCAGTGCTAGTAACCGGGCAGGCACAGATACGCAGTATTTT
CSASNRAGTDTQYF
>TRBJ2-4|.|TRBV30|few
TGTGCCTGGAGTAATGACAGAACAAACATTCAGTACTTC
CAWSNDRTNIQYF
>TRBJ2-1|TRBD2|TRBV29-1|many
TGCAGCGCCTCCAGGACTAGCGGGAATGAGCAGTTCTTC
CSASRTSGNEQFF
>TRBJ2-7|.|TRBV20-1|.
TGCAGTGCCAAGACTAGTGGCCACGAGCAGTACTTC
CSAKTSGHEQYF
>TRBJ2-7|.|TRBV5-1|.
TGCGCCAGCAGCTTGGTAAAGGACCCTTACGAGCAGTACTTC
CASSLVKDPYEQYF
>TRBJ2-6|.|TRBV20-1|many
TGCAGTGCTCCCCGACAGGTCACTGGGGCCAACGTCCTGACTTTC
CSAPRQVTGANVLTF
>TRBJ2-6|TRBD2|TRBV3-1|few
TGTGCCAGCAGCCTATTTGGGGGGGCTGGGGCCAACGTCCTGACTTTC
CASSLFGGAGANVLTF
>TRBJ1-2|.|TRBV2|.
TGTGCCAGCAGTCCTTCCAGGGTCTATGGCTACACCTTC
CASSPSRVYGYTF
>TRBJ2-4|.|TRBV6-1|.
TGTGCCAGCAGTGACAGGGGAATCAAAAACATTCAGTACTTC
CASSDRGIKNIQYF
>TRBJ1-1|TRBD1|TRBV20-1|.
TGCAGTGCATCCCGGGGGACAGATGAAGCTTTCTTT
CSASRGTDEAFF
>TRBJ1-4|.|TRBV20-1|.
TGCAGTGCCCCGCCGCACGGAAGAGAAAAACTGTTTTTT
CSAPPHGREKLFF
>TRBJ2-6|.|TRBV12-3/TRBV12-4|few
TGTGCCAGCATCAGGAGCTCTGGGGCCAACGTCCTGACTTTC
CASIRSSGANVLTF
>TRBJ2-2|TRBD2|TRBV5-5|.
TGTGCCAGCAGCGGGGAACTAGCGGTTAGCACCGGGGAGCTGTTTTTT
CASSGELAVSTGELFF
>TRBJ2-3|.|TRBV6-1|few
TGTGCCAGCAGACCTCGGACAGTGTCGCGCAGGGCAGATACGCAGTATTTT
CASRPRTVSRRADTQYF
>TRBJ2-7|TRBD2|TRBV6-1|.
TGTGCCAGCACAGGTGGACTAGCGGGTAATGAGCAGTACTTC
CASTGGLAGNEQYF
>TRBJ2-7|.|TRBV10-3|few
TGTGCCATCAGTGAAGGTTCGGTGACATCCTACGAGCAGTACTTC
CAISEGSVTSYEQYF
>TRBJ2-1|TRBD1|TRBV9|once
TGTGCCAGCAGCGTAGACGGGACAGATGTCAATGAGCAGTTCTTC
CASSVDGTDVNEQFF
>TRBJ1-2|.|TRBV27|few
TGTGCCAGCAGTCCGACAGTGAGCTATGGCTACACCTTC
CASSPTVSYGYTF
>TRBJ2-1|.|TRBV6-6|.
TGTGCCAGCAGTTCCAGGGGTTACAATGAGCAGTTCTTC
CASSSRGYNEQFF
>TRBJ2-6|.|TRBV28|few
TGTGCCAGCAGGTCCCGTGGGTCCGGGGCCAACGTCCTGACTTTC
CASRSRGSGANVLTF
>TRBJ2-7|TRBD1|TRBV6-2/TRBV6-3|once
TGTGCCAGCAGTTCCTGGGGACAGGGGATCTACGAGCAGTACTTC
CASSSWGQGIYEQYF
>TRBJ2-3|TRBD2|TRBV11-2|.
TGTGCCAGCAGCTTAGAGGCTAGCGGGAGTTGGGGGGGCACAGATACGCAGTATTTT
CASSLEASGSWGGTDTQYF
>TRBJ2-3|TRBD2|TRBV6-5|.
TGTGCCAGTAGTTACTCCGGGACTAGCGAGGGGGCCGTGGATACGCAGTATTTT
CASSYSGTSEGAVDTQYF
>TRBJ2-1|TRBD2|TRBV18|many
TGTGCCAGCTCGACAAGGACTAGTCCCTACAATGAGCAGTTCTTC
CASSTRTSPYNEQFF
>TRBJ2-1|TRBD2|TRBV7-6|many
TGTGCCAGCAGCTTTGCGGGGGGTTCCTACAATGAGCAGTTCTTC
CASSFAGGSYNEQFF
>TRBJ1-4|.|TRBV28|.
TGTGCCAGCAAAAACAGGGATCATGAAAAACTGTTTTTT
CASKNRDHEKLFF
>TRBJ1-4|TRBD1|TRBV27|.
TGTGCCACCGCTGTGACAGGGGGCCTTAATGAAAAACTGTTTTTT
CATAVTGGLNEKLFF
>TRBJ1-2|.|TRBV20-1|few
TGCAGCCACGGGGGGATTGGGTATGGCTACACCTTC
CSHGGIGYGYTF
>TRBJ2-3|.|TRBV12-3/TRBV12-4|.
TGTGCCAGCAGCCAAGGGGGAGGCGGGATCACGCAGTATTTT
CASSQGGGGITQYF
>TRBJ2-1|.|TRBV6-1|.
TGTGCCAGCAGTGACCCCGACAGGCACAAGTTCTTC
CASSDPDRHKFF
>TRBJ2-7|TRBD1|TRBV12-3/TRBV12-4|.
TGTGCCAGCAGTCCAGACAGGGAACCCTACGAGCAGTACTTC
CASSPDREPYEQYF
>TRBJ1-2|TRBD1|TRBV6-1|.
TGTGCCAGCAAAATTGGGACAGCAGCTAACTATGGCTACACCTTC
CASKIGTAANYGYTF
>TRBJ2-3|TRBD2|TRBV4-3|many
TGCGCCAGCAGCCAAGATCTAGCGGGAGGGCCAGATACGCAGTATTTT
CASSQDLAGGPDTQYF
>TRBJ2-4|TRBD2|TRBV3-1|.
TGTGCCAGCAGCCAAGAGGCTAGCGGGGCCAAAAACATTCAGTACTTC
CASSQEASGAKNIQYF
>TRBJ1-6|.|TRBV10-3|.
TGTGCCATCAGCGAGCCGGGACATAATAATTCACCCCTCCACTTT
CAISEPGHNNSPLHF
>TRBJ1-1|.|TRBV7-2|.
TGTGCCAGCAGCTTATCTCCAGGAGGAGACACTGAAGCTTTCTTT
CASSLSPGGDTEAFF
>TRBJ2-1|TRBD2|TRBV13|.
TGTGCCAGCAGCTTAGAGCCGGCTAGCGGGGGGATGTACAATGAGCAGTTCTTC
CASSLEPASGGMYNEQFF
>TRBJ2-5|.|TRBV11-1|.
TGTGCCAGCAGCTTAGTGGCCGTGGGACTTCCACAAGAGACCCAGTACTTC
CASSLVAVGLPQETQYF
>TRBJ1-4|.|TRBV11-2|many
TGTGCCAGCAGCTGGGGAAGGGGGAATGAAAAACTGTTTTTT
CASSWGRGNEKLFF
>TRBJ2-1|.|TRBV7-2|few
TGTGCCAGCAGCTCGCCGCCGGGACATCGCTACAATGAGCAGTTCTTC
CASSSPPGHRYNEQFF
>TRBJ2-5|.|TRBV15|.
TGTGCCACCAGCAGAGAAGTGGGTGAGCAGTACTTC
CATSREVGEQYF
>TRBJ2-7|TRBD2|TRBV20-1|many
TGCAGTGGGCGGGAGGCTTTCTACGAGCAGTACTTC
CSGREAFYEQYF
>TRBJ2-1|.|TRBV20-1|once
TGCAGTGCTGGACGCGGGGGCAGCTCCTACAATGAGCAGTTCTTC
CSAGRGGSSYNEQFF
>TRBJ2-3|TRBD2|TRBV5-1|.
TGCGCCAGCAGCTCGGGAGGGACTAGCGGAGGAGTCGAGCAGTATTTT
CASSSGGTSGGVEQYF
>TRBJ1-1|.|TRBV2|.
TGTGCCAGCAAACGTCAGCGGAACACTGAAGCTTTCTTT
CASKRQRNTEAFF
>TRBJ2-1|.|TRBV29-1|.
TGCAGCGGAGACCCGACAGGTTACAATGAGCAGTTCTTC
CSGDPTGYNEQFF